One sample yielded the 13 T cell receptor beta chains listed below, sequenced in a study of shared clonotypes between healthy human individuals. Assay: immunoSEQ multiplex PCR; the TCRdb copy retains only in-frame clones and omits some. The sample shows 550,000 to 600,000 clones, 95% to 98% of them seen only once. CD8 cells regarded as naive lacked CD45RO, were positively chosen for CCR7, and omitted terminally differentiated effector memory CD45RA+ cells. Sequenced sample: naive CD8+ T cells sorted from blood. These receptors came from a man aged 30 to 39 in good health.

The chain combines TRBV6-6 with TRBJ2-1, with a tentative D call TRBD1 (6 bases). The germline CDR1 and CDR2 sequences are MNHNY and SVGAGI (reference sequence). Trimming shortened V by 3 bases and J by 5 bases, and 8 bases separated the two germline ends. The CDR3 is 13 residues long. The CDR3 DNA reads as TGTGCCAGCAGTTATTACAGGGACAATGAGCAGTTCTTC. It specifies CASSYYRDNEQFF.

V gene TRBV7-2 combines with J gene TRBJ1-5; possibly TRBD1 for D (6 bases). Germline V gene data show CDR1 as SGHTA and CDR2 as FQGNSA. This CDR3 is built from 12 residues. Trimming stripped 4 bases from V and 15 bases from J, with 16 bases between. Here the CDR3 DNA reads TGTGCCAGCAGCTCCGTGGGGACACACTGGCATTTT. Protein: CASSSVGTHWHF.

The V gene is TRBV28, the J gene TRBJ1-5, with D perhaps TRBD1 (6 bases). Germline V gene sequence: CDR1 MDHEN, CDR2 SYDVKM. The germline V and J ends were trimmed by 4 bases and 8 bases, with 15 bases remaining between them. The CDR3 consists of 14 residues. This CDR3 reads CASSSVTGFEPQHF. DNA for the CDR3: TGTGCCAGCAGTTCGGTAACAGGGTTTGAGCCCCAGCATTTT. Using reference TRBV28 and TRBJ1-5 for the parts outside the CDR3, the full variable domain is DVKVTQSSRYLVKRTGEKVFLECVQDMDHENMFWYRQDPGLGLRLIYFSYDVKMKEKGDIPEGYSVSREKKERFSLILESASTNQTSMYLCASSSVTGFEPQHFGDGTRLSIL.

As concerns this clone: The same CDR3 also results from other DNA sequences found in this sample. J is TRBJ2-7 and V is TRBV7-9, with 8 bases matching TRBD1. This CDR3 has 15 amino acids. The junction had 5 bases not matched to a gene; V was cut back by 1 base and J by 3 bases. The germline V gene encodes CDR1 SEHNR and CDR2 FQNEAQ (reference sequence). The DNA for the CDR3 is TGTGCCAGCAGCTTAGATGGGACAGGCAACTACGAGCAGTACTTC. Translating gives CASSLDGTGNYEQYF.

V is TRBV9 and J is TRBJ2-6, with D possibly being TRBD1 or TRBD2 (6 bases each). V was clipped by 0 bases and J by 4 bases, with 17 bases between them. The CDR3 has 18 residues. Germline CDR1 reads SGDLS; CDR2 reads YYNGEE. CDR3 sequence: CASSVALTGANGANVLTF. As DNA, the CDR3 is TGTGCCAGCAGCGTAGCACTGACGGGGGCGAACGGGGCCAACGTCCTGACTTTC.

This clone came up once. This chain joins TRBV28 and TRBJ1-2; 9 bases map to TRBD1. Germline CDR1 reads MDHEN; CDR2 reads SYDVKM. V was pared by 6 bases and J by 3 bases, with 5 bases of the junction left unmatched. The CDR3 length is 14 residues. The CDR3 reads CASSRDRDDYGYTF. As DNA, the CDR3 is TGTGCCAGCAGCCGGGACAGGGACGACTATGGCTACACCTTC.

The chain carries TRBV7-8 and TRBJ2-7; 7 nucleotides align to TRBD1. CDR1 and CDR2 (germline): SGHVS, FQNEAQ. CDR3 length equals 12 residues. J gave up 6 bases and V 2 bases, and 1 base lay outside the gene matches. The CDR3 loop is CASSLRGREQYF. Written as DNA, the CDR3 is TGTGCCAGCAGCTTAAGGGGGCGCGAGCAGTACTTC.

The rearrangement uses TRBV18 and TRBJ1-1; 9 positions agree with TRBD1. Germline V CDR1 and CDR2: KGHSH, LQKENI. Unmatched junction bases numbered 11, after V lost 6 bases and J lost 6 bases. This CDR3 comprises 15 residues. Here the CDR3 reads CASSPRGQGNSEAFF. CDR3 in DNA: TGTGCCAGCTCCCCCAGGGGACAGGGCAATTCTGAAGCTTTCTTT. Full variable domain (missing parts from reference TRBV18 and TRBJ1-1): NAGVMQNPRHLVRRRGQEARLRCSPMKGHSHVYWYRQLPEEGLKFMVYLQKENIIDESGMPKERFSAEFPKEGPSILRIQQVVRGDSAAYFCASSPRGQGNSEAFFGQGTRLTVV.

The chain links TRBV28 to TRBJ1-2, with D possibly being TRBD1 (6 bases). Germline V gene data show CDR1 as MDHEN and CDR2 as SYDVKM. The CDR3 consists of 17 residues. Between the trimmed V and J ends, which lost 3 bases and 5 bases, there was a span of 22 bases. The DNA for the CDR3 is TGTGCCAGCAGTTTCGTGGGGGGACATTACTTGAGTTATGGCTACACCTTC. Its protein is CASSFVGGHYLSYGYTF.

The chain couples TRBV28 to TRBJ2-7; TRBD2 aligns across 8 bases. After removal of 2 bases from V and 4 bases from J, the junction contained 7 bases not matched to a gene. The length of the CDR3 is 15 residues. Germline V gene data show CDR1 as MDHEN and CDR2 as SYDVKM. The CDR3 DNA is TGTGCCAGCAGTTTAGATCCGCCGGGAGGGTACGAGCAGTACTTC. As protein: CASSLDPPGGYEQYF.

The chain carries TRBV11-3 and TRBJ2-7; maybe TRBD1 (7 bases). Looked up from germline, CDR1 is SGHNT and CDR2 is YENEEA. The CDR3 totals 18 residues. The V end lost 4 bases, the J end lost 2 bases, and 24 bases lay between the germline ends. The CDR3: CASSSKNLGRGETYEQYF. The CDR3 nucleotides are TGTGCCAGCAGCTCAAAGAACTTAGGCAGGGGGGAAACCTACGAGCAGTACTTC.

Notes on this clone: This sample also contains other DNA sequences that code for the same CDR3. The chain employs TRBV9 and TRBJ2-7; 10 bases are a match to TRBD2. The CDR3 extends over 15 amino acids. V shed 0 bases and J 4 bases; nucleotides not matched to a gene: 4. The germline V gene encodes CDR1 SGDLS and CDR2 YYNGEE. CDR3 in amino acids: CASSVGASGGYEQYF. The CDR3 coding sequence is TGTGCCAGCAGCGTAGGGGCTAGCGGGGGATACGAGCAGTACTTC.

V gene TRBV7-9 combines with J gene TRBJ2-2, with 14 bases fitting TRBD2. With V trimmed by 4 bases and J by 1 base, 5 bases remained unmatched. Per the germline V gene, CDR1 is SEHNR and CDR2 is FQNEAQ (reference sequence). The CDR3 runs to 18 residues. The CDR3 DNA is TGTGCCAGCAGCTCCGGACTAGCGGGAGGATGGAACACCGGGGAGCTGTTTTTT. Translation: CASSSGLAGGWNTGELFF.